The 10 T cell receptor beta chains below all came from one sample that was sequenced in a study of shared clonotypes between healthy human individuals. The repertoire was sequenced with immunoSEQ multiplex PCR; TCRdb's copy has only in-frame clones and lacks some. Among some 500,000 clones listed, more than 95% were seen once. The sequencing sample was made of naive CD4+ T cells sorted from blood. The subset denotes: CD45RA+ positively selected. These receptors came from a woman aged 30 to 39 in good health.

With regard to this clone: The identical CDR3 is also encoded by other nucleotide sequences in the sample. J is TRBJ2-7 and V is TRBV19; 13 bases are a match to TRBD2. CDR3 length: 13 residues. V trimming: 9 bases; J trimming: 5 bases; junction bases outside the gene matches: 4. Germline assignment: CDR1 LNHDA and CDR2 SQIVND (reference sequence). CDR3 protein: CASRLAGGHEQYF. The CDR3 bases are TGTGCCAGCCGACTAGCGGGAGGCCACGAGCAGTACTTC.

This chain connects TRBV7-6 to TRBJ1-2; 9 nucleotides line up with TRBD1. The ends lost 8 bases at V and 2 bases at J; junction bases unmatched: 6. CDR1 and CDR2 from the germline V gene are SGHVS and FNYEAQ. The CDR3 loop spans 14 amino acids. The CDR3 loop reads CASSDRGGNYGYTF. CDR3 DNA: TGTGCCAGCTCCGACAGGGGGGGAAACTATGGCTACACCTTC.

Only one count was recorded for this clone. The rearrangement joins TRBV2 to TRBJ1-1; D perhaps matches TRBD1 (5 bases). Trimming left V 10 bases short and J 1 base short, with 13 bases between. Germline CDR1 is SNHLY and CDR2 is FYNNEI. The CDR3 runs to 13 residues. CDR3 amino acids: CATQLGGNTEAFF. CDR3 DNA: TGTGCCACCCAACTTGGGGGGAACACTGAAGCTTTCTTT.

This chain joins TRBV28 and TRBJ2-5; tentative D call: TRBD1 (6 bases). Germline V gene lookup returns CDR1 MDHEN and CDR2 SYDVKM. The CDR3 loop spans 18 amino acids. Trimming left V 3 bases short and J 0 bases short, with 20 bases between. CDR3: CASSFPAGQSWYQETQYF. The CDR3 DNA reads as TGTGCCAGCAGTTTTCCGGCTGGACAGAGTTGGTACCAAGAGACCCAGTACTTC.

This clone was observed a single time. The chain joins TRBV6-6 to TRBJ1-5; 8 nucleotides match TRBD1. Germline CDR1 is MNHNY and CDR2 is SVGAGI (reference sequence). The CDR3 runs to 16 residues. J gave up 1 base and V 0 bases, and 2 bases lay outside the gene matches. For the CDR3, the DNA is TGTGCCAGCAGTTACTCACAGGGGGGAAGCAATCAGCCCCAGCATTTT. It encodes CASSYSQGGSNQPQHF.

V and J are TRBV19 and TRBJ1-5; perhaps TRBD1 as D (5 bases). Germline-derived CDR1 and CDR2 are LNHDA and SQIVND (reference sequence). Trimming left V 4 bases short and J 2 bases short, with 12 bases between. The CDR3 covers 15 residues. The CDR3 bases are TGTGCCAGTAGTACAGGGTCGGTTGGCAATCAGCCCCAGCATTTT. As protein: CASSTGSVGNQPQHF.

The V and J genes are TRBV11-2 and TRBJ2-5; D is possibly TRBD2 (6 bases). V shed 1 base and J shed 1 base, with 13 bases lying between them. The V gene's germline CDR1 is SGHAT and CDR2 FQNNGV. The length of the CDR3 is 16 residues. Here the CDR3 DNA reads TGTGCCAGCAGCTTAGTCCCCGGGGGACCCCAAGAGACCCAGTACTTC. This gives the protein CASSLVPGGPQETQYF.

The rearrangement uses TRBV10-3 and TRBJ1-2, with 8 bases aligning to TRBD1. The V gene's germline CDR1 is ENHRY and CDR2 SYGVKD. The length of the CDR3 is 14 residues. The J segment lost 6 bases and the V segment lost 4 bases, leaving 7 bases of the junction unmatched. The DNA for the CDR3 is TGTGCCATCAGTGGACCGGACAGGGCCAATGGCTACACCTTC. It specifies CAISGPDRANGYTF.

The CDR3 spells CASGASSGSSYEQYF. As DNA, the CDR3 is TGCGCCAGCGGGGCGTCTAGCGGCAGTTCCTACGAGCAGTACTTC. The chain is built from TRBV5-1 and TRBJ2-7; 7 bases align to TRBD2. The V gene end was trimmed by 7 bases and the J gene end by 1 base; junction bases not matched to a gene: 11. The CDR3 is 15 amino acids. Germline CDR1 is SGHRS and CDR2 is YFSETQ.

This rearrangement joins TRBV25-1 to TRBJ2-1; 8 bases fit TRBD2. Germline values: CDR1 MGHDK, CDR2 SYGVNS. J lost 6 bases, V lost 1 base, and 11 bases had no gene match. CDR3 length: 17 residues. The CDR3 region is CASSESAGGDLGNEQFF. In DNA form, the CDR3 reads TGTGCCAGCAGTGAATCGGCGGGGGGAGATTTAGGCAATGAGCAGTTCTTC.